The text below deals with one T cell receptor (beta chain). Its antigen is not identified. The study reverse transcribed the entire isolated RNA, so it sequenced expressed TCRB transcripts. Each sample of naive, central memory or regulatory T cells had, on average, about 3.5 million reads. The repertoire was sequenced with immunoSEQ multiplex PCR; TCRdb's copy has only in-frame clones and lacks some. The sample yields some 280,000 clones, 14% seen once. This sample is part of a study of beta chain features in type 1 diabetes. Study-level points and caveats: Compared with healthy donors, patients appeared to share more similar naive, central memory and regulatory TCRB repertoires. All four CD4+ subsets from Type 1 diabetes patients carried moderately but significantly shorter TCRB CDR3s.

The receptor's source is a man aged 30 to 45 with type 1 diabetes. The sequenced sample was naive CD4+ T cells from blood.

In nucleotides, the CDR3 is TGCGCCAGCAGCCAAGATGGAGGGGTTCGCCCCTACGAGCAGTACTTC. Translating gives CASSQDGGVRPYEQYF. The V gene is TRBV4-3, the J gene TRBJ2-7, with D perhaps TRBD2 (6 bases). V was shortened by 0 bases and J by 2 bases, with 14 bases between the two germline ends. The CDR3 totals 16 residues. Germline CDR1 LGHNA, CDR2 YSLEER.